The source of this TCR beta chain is a study of blood T cell repertoires in COVID-19. As processed by the authors: For nucleated cells, counts were estimated from reference gene primer amplification. Here immunoSEQ multiplex PCR was the method, and the copy in TCRdb shows in-frame clones only, minus some. The V and J calls and clone size come from that table; D and trimming were worked out from the DNA. The data contain 95,000 to 120,000 clones, more than 70% of them singletons. The V gene lost 4 bases and the J gene lost 0 bases, with 21 bases spanning the gap. The germline V gene encodes CDR1 GTSNPN and CDR2 SVGIG (reference sequence). The CDR3 runs to 17 residues. This clone showed up just a few times.

The sequenced sample consisted of peripheral blood. The gene calls are TRBV30 and TRBJ1-1; unclear D gene. This clonotype originated in a woman in her fifties or sixties with COVID-19, enrolled during active disease. The CDR3 DNA reads as TGTGCCTGGATCTCGTCCACGGGAGTGAACATGAACACTGAAGCTTTCTTT. The encoded protein is CAWISSTGVNMNTEAFF.